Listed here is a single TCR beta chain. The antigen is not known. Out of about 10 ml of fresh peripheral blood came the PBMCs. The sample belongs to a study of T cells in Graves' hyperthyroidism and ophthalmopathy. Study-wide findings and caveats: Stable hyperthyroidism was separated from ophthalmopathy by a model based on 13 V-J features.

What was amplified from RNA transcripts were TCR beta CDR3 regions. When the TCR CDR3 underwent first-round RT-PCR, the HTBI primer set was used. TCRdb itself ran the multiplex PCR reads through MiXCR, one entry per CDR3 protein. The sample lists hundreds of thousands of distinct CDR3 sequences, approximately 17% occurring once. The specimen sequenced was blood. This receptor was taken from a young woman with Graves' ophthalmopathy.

In DNA form, the CDR3 reads TGTGCCTGGAGTAGGCCAGGAGTTACTGAAGCTTTCTTT. Amino acid sequence: CAWSRPGVTEAFF. The chain couples TRBV30 to TRBJ1-1, with D hard to call. Germline lookup yields CDR1 GTSNPN and CDR2 SVGIG (reference sequence). CDR3 length equals 13 residues. Deletions cut 2 bases from V and 5 bases from J, with 12 bases between.